This TCR beta chain was obtained from a study of shared clonotypes between healthy human individuals. The V gene's germline CDR1 is SGDLS and CDR2 YYNGEE. Between the trimmed V and J ends, which lost 2 bases and 0 bases, there was a span of 12 bases. The CDR3 runs to 16 residues. Assay used: immunoSEQ multiplex PCR; TCRdb lists only in-frame clones, some missing. The repertoire holds about 980,000 clones, with about three quarters as singletons. This clonotype originated in a man younger than 35 in good health. The sample taken for sequencing was memory CD4+ T cells sorted from blood. Subset noted: CD45RA-negative fraction. The V and J genes are TRBV9 and TRBJ2-4; maybe TRBD1 (6 bases). In nucleotides, the CDR3 is TGTGCCAGCAGCGTCCGGACAGATGTAGCCAAAAACATTCAGTACTTC. Translating it yields CASSVRTDVAKNIQYF.